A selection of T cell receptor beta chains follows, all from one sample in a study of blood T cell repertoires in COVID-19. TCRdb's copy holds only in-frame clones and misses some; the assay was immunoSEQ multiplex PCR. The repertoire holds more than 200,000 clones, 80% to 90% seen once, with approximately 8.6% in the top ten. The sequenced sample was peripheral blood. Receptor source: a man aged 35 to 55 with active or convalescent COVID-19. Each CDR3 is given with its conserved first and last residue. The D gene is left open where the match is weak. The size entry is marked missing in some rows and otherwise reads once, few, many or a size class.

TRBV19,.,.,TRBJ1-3,CASSRRSGSGNTIYF,TGTGCCAGCTCCCGCCGAAGCGGCTCTGGAAACACCATATATTTT
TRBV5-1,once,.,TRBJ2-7,CASSLGDIPGEQYF,TGCGCCAGCAGCTTGGGGGACATTCCCGGGGAGCAGTACTTC
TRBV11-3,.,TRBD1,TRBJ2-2,CASSSLDRGKAGELFF,TGTGCCAGCAGCTCCCTCGACAGGGGGAAGGCCGGGGAGCTGTTTTTT
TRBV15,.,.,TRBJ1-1,CATSNTAMNTEAFF,TGTGCCACCAGCAACACAGCAATGAACACTGAAGCTTTCTTT
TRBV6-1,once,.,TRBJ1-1,CASSPGLTAEAFF,TGTGCCAGCAGTCCGGGACTGACGGCTGAAGCTTTCTTT
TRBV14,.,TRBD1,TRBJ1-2,CASSQGQGLRGYTF,TGTGCCAGCAGCCAAGGACAGGGGTTAAGAGGCTACACCTTC
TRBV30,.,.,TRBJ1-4,CAWSVWGGAMYEKLFF,TGTGCCTGGAGTGTATGGGGGGGCGCCATGTATGAAAAACTGTTTTTT
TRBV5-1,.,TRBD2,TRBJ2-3,CASSLGGRGRDTQYF,TGCGCCAGCAGCTTGGGCGGGAGGGGAAGAGATACGCAGTATTTT
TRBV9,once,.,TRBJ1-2,CASSPDSLIGYTF,TGTGCCAGCAGCCCCGACAGCTTGATTGGCTACACCTTC
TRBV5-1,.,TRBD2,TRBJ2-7,CASSLWSGGLTSGRYEQYF,TGCGCCAGCAGCTTGTGGAGTGGGGGGCTGACTAGCGGGAGGTACGAGCAGTACTTC
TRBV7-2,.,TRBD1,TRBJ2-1,CASSSASRTGRNEQFF,TGTGCCAGCAGCTCGGCCTCTAGGACAGGGCGCAATGAGCAGTTCTTC
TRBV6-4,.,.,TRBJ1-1,CASMATSGTEAFF,TGTGCCAGCATGGCCACTAGCGGGACTGAAGCTTTCTTT
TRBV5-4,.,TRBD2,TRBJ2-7,CASSYQTSGSYEQYF,TGTGCCAGCAGCTACCAGACTAGCGGGAGCTACGAGCAGTACTTC
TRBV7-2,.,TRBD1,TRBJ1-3,CASSSDRGSGNTIYF,TGTGCCAGCAGCTCGGACAGGGGCTCTGGAAACACCATATATTTT
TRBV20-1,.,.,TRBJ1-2,CSASPGWDGYTF,TGCAGTGCTAGTCCAGGGTGGGATGGCTACACCTTC
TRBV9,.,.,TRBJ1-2,CASSGYEIRGYGYTF,TGTGCCAGCAGCGGTTACGAGATTCGGGGATATGGCTACACCTTC
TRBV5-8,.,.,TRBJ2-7,CASSLRLVSYEQYF,TGTGCCAGCAGCCTAAGACTAGTCTCCTACGAGCAGTACTTC
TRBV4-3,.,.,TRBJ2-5,CAGRTDSGVQYF,TGCGCCGGGAGGACGGACTCCGGGGTCCAGTACTTC
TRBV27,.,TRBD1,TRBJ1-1,CASSRDRLNTEAFF,TGTGCCAGCAGTCGGGACAGGTTGAACACTGAAGCTTTCTTT
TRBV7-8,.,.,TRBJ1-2,CASSPSGAENYGYTF,TGTGCCAGCAGCCCTTCAGGGGCAGAAAACTATGGCTACACCTTC
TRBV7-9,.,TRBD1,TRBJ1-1,CASSFPRQGAPDTEAFF,TGTGCCAGCAGCTTTCCCCGCCAGGGGGCGCCGGACACTGAAGCTTTCTTT
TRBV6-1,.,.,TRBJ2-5,CASSENGTPQETQYF,TGTGCCAGCAGTGAGAACGGGACACCCCAAGAGACCCAGTACTTC
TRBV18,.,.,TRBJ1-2,CASSPTSGAAYGYTF,TGTGCCAGCTCACCGACTAGTGGGGCAGCCTATGGCTACACCTTC
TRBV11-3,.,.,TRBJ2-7,CASAGQPYEQYF,TGTGCCAGCGCCGGACAGCCCTACGAGCAGTACTTC
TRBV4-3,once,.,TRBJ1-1,CASSQDQAGRKSEAFF,TGCGCCAGCAGCCAAGATCAAGCGGGGCGCAAGTCTGAAGCTTTCTTT
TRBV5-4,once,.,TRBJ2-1,CASSLPGLAYNEQFF,TGTGCCAGCAGCCTACCGGGACTTGCCTACAATGAGCAGTTCTTC
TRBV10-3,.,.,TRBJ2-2,CAISESGLTGELFF,TGTGCCATCAGTGAGTCTGGGCTCACCGGGGAGCTGTTTTTT
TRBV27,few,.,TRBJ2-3,CASSSTLVWTDTQYF,TGTGCCAGCAGTTCGACTTTAGTATGGACAGATACGCAGTATTTT
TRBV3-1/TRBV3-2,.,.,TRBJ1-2,CASSQGGAGGYTF,TGTGCCAGCAGCCAAGGCGGGGCTGGAGGCTACACCTTC
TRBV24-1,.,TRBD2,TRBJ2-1,CATSDFLAGGQNEQFF,TGTGCCACCAGTGACTTTCTAGCGGGAGGGCAAAATGAGCAGTTCTTC
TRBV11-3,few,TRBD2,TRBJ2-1,CASSFSGIGHEQFF,TGTGCCAGCAGCTTTAGCGGGATAGGGCATGAGCAGTTCTTC
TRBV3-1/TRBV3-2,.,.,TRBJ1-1,CASSQDRGYETEAFF,TGTGCCAGCAGCCAAGACCGGGGGTACGAGACTGAAGCTTTCTTT
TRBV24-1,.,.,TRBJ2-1,CATSDRDNEQFF,TGTGCCACCAGTGACCGGGACAATGAGCAGTTCTTC
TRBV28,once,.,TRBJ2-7,CASSPSNWGEEQYF,TGTGCCAGCAGTCCGTCGAACTGGGGCGAAGAGCAGTACTTC
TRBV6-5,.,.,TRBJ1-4,CASSPTGNVDEKLFF,TGTGCCAGCAGCCCAACCGGGAACGTAGATGAAAAACTGTTTTTT
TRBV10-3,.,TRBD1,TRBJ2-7,CAISLGTGESYEQYF,TGTGCCATCAGCCTTGGGACAGGGGAGTCCTACGAGCAGTACTTC
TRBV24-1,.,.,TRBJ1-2,CATSRQTNYGYTF,TGTGCCACCAGCCGACAGACTAACTATGGCTACACCTTC
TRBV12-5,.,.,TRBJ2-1,CASGPGVSEQFF,TGTGCTAGTGGCCCAGGGGTCAGTGAGCAGTTCTTC
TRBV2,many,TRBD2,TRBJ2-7,CASLEGLAGVQQYF,TGTGCCAGCTTGGAAGGACTAGCGGGAGTACAGCAGTACTTC
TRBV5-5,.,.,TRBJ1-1,CASSLYNTEAFF,TGTGCCAGCAGCTTGTATAACACTGAAGCTTTCTTT
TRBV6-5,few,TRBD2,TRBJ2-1,CASSFLTSGGANEQFF,TGTGCCAGCAGTTTCCTGACTAGCGGGGGGGCCAATGAGCAGTTCTTC
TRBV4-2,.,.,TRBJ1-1,CASSYQGGNTEAFF,TGTGCCAGCAGCTATCAGGGAGGGAACACTGAAGCTTTCTTT
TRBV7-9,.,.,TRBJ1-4,CASSKQGRPEKLFF,TGTGCCAGCAGCAAGCAGGGGCGGCCAGAAAAACTGTTTTTT
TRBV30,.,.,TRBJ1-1,CAWRWGGTEAFF,TGTGCCTGGAGATGGGGGGGCACTGAAGCTTTCTTT
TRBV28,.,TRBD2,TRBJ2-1,CASSLSASGRGEQFF,TGTGCCAGCAGTTTATCGGCTAGCGGGAGAGGTGAGCAGTTCTTC
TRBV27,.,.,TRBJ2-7,CASRAPGVPFHEQYF,TGTGCCAGCAGAGCCCCGGGAGTTCCCTTCCACGAGCAGTACTTC
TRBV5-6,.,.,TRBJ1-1,CASSLPLGGRTTEAFF,TGTGCCAGCAGCCTTCCGTTGGGGGGGCGGACCACTGAAGCTTTCTTT
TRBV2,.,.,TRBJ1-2,CASSQDSFNYGYTF,TGTGCCAGCAGCCAGGACAGTTTTAACTATGGCTACACCTTC
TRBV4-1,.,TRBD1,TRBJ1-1,CASSQDRTVEAFF,TGCGCCAGCAGCCAGGACAGGACAGTTGAAGCTTTCTTT
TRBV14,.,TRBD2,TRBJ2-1,CASSPGLAGGLSEQFF,TGTGCCAGCAGCCCGGGACTAGCGGGGGGGCTGAGTGAGCAGTTCTTC
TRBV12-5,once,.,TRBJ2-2,CASGLGLDNTGELFF,TGTGCTAGTGGTTTGGGGCTAGATAACACCGGGGAGCTGTTTTTT
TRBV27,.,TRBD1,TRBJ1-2,CASSGDRGLYGYTF,TGTGCCAGCAGTGGAGACAGGGGGCTCTATGGCTACACCTTC
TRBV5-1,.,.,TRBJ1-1,CASSSQENTEAFF,TGCGCCAGCAGTTCCCAGGAAAACACTGAAGCTTTCTTT
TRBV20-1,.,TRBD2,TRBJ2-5,CSGLAQETQYF,TGCAGTGGACTAGCCCAAGAGACCCAGTACTTC
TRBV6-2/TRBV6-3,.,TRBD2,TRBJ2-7,CASSSGLAGGYEQYF,TGTGCCAGCAGTTCGGGACTAGCGGGAGGCTACGAGCAGTACTTC
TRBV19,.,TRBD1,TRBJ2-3,CASTGQGADTQYF,TGTGCCAGTACGGGACAGGGGGCTGATACGCAGTATTTT
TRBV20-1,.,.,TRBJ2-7,CSATTLGEQYF,TGCAGTGCTACTACCCTCGGCGAGCAGTACTTC